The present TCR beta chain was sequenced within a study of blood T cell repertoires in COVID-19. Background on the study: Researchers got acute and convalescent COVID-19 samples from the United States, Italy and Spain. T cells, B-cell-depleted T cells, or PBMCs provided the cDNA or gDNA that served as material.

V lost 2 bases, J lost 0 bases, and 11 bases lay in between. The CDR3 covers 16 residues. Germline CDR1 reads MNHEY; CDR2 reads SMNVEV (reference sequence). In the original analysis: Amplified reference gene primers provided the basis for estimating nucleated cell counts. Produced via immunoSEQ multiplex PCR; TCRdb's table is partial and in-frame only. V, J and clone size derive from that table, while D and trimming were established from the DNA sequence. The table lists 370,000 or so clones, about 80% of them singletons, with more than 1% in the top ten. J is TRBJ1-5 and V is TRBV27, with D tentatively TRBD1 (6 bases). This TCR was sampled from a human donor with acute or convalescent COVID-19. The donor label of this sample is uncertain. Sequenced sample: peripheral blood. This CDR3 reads CASSLVGAHSNQPQHF. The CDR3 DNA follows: TGTGCCAGCAGTTTAGTGGGGGCCCATAGCAATCAGCCCCAGCATTTT.